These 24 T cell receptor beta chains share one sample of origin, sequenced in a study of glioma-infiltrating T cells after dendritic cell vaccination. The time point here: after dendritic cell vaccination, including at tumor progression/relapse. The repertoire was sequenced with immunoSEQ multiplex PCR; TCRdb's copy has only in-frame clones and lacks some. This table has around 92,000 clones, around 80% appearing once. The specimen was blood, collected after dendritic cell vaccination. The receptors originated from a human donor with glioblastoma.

The CDR3 DNA sequence: TGCAGCGTTGAAGTGTCAGGGACTGGAAACACCATATATTTT. Its protein product is CSVEVSGTGNTIYF. The chain employs TRBV29-1 and TRBJ1-3; D possibly corresponds to TRBD1 (5 bases). The V end was cut by 1 base, the J end by 2 bases, with 9 bases between. There are 14 residues in the CDR3. Germline lookup yields CDR1 SQVTM and CDR2 ANQGSEA.

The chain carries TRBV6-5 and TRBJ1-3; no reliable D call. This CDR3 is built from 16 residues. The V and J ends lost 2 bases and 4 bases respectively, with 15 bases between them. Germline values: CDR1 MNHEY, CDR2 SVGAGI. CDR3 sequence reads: CASSYRGVGYGNTIYF. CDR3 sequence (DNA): TGTGCCAGCAGTTACCGCGGTGTTGGTTACGGAAACACCATATATTTT.

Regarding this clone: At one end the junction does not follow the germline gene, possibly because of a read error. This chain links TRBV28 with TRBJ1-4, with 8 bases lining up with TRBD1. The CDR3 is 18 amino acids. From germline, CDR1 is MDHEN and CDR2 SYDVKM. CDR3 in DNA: TGTGCCAGCAGTCTATGGACAGGGAACCTTCCCGCTAATGAAAAACTGTTTTTT. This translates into CASSLWTGNLPANEKLFF.

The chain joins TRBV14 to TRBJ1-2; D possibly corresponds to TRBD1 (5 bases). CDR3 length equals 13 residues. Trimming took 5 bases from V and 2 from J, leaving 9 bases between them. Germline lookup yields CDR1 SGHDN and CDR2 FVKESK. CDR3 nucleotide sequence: TGTGCCAGCAGCATCAGGGTCAACTATGGCTACACCTTC. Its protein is CASSIRVNYGYTF.

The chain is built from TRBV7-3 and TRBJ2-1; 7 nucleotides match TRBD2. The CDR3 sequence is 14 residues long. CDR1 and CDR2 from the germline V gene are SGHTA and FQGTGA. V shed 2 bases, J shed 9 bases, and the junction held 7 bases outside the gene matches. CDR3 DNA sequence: TGTGCCAGCAGCTTACCTCTTGCGGGAGCTGAGCAGTTCTTC. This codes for CASSLPLAGAEQFF.

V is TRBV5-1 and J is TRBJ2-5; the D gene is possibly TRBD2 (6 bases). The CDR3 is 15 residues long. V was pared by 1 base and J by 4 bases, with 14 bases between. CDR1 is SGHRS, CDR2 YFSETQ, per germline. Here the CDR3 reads CASSLRGFIPETQYF. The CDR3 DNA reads TGCGCCAGCAGCTTGCGGGGGTTTATCCCAGAGACCCAGTACTTC. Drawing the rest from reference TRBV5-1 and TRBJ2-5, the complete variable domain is KAGVTQTPRYLIKTRGQQVTLSCSPISGHRSVSWYQQTPGQGLQFLFEYFSETQRNKGNFPGRFSGRQFSNSRSEMNVSTLELGDSALYLCASSLRGFIPETQYFGPGTRLLVL.

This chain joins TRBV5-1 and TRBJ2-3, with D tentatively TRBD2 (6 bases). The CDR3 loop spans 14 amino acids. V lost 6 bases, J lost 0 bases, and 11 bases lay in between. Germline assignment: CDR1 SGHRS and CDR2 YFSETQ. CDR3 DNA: TGCGCCAGCAACCCAGGGACTAGCACAGATACGCAGTATTTT. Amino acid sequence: CASNPGTSTDTQYF.

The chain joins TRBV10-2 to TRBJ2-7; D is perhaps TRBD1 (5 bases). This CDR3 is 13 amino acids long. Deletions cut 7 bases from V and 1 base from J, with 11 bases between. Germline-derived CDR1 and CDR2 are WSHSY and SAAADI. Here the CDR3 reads CASTARQSYEQYF. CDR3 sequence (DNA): TGCGCCAGCACTGCTAGACAGTCCTACGAGCAGTACTTC.

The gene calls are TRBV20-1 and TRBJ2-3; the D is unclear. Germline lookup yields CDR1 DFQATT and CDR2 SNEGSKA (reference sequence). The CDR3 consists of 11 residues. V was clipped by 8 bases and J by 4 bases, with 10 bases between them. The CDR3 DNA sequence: TGCAGTCCCTTCCGGGCAGATACGCAGTATTTT. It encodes CSPFRADTQYF.

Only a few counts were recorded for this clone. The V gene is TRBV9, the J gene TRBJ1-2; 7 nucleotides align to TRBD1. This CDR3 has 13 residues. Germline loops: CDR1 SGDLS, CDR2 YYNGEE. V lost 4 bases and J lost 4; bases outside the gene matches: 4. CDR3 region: CASSPRDSYGYTF. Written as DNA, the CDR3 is TGTGCCAGCAGCCCTCGGGACAGCTATGGCTACACCTTC.

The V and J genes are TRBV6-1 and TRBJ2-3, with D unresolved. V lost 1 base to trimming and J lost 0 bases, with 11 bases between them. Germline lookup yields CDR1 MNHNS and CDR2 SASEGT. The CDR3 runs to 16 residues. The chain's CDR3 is CASSEEWRRSTDTQYF. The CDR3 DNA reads TGTGCCAGCAGTGAAGAGTGGCGGAGAAGCACAGATACGCAGTATTTT.

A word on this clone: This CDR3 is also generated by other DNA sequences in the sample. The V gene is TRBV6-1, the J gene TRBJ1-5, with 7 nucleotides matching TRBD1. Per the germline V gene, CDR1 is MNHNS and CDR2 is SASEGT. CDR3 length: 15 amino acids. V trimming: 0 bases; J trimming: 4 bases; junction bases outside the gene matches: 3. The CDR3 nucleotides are TGTGCCAGCAGTGAAGCGGGGACAGCAAATCAGCCCCAGCATTTT. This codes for CASSEAGTANQPQHF.

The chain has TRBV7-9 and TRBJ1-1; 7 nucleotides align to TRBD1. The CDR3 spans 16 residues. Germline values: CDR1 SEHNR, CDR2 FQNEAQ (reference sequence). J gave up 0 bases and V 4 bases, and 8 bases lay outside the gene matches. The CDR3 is CASSSLGDSMNTEAFF. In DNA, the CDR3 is TGTGCCAGCAGCTCTCTTGGGGACAGTATGAACACTGAAGCTTTCTTT.

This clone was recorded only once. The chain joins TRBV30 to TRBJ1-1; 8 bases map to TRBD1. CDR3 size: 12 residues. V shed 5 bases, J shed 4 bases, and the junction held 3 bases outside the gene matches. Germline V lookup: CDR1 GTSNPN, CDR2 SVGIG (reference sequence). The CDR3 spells CAWGQGGTEAFF. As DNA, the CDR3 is TGTGCCTGGGGACAGGGAGGCACTGAAGCTTTCTTT.

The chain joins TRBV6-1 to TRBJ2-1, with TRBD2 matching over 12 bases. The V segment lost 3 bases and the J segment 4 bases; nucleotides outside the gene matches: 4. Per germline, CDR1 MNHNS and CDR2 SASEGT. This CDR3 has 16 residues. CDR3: CASSDRLAGVYNEQFF. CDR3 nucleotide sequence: TGTGCCAGCAGTGACCGACTAGCGGGAGTGTACAATGAGCAGTTCTTC.

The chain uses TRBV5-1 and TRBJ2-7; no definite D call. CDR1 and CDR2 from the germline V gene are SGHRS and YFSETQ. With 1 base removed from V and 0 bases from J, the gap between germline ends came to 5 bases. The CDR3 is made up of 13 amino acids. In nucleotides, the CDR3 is TGCGCCAGCAGCTTGACAGTCTCCTACGAGCAGTACTTC. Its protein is CASSLTVSYEQYF.

CDR3 sequence (DNA): TGTGCCAGCAGCCGTCCCGGGACACCGTTAGAGCAGTACTTC. This encodes CASSRPGTPLEQYF. This chain joins TRBV7-9 and TRBJ2-7; D is possibly TRBD1 (6 bases). Per the germline V gene, CDR1 is SEHNR and CDR2 is FQNEAQ (reference sequence). V lost 5 bases and J 7 bases, leaving 18 bases between the germline ends. The CDR3 spans 14 residues.

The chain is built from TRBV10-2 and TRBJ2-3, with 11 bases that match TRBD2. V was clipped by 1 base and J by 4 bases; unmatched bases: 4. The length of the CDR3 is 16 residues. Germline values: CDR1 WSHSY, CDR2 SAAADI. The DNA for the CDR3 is TGCGCCAGCAGTGAGTTCTTAGCGGGGGGGCCAGATACGCAGTATTTT. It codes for CASSEFLAGGPDTQYF.

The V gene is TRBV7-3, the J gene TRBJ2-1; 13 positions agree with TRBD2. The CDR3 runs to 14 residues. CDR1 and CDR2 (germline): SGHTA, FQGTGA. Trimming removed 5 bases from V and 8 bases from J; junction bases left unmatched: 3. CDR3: CASSRTSGGHEQFF. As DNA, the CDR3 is TGTGCCAGCAGCCGGACTAGCGGGGGACATGAGCAGTTCTTC.

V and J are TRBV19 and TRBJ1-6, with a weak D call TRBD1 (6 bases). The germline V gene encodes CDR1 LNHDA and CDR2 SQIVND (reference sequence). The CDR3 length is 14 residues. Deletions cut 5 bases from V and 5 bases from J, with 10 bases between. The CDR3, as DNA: TGTGCCAGTAGTTCGGACAGAAATAATTCACCCCTCCACTTT. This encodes CASSSDRNNSPLHF.

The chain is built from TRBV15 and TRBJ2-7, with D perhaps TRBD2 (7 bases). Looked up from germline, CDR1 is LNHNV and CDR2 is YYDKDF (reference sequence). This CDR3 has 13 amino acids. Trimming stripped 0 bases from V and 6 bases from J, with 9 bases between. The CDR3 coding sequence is TGTGCCACCAGCAGAGAGAGGGGGGGCGAGCAGTACTTC. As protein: CATSRERGGEQYF.

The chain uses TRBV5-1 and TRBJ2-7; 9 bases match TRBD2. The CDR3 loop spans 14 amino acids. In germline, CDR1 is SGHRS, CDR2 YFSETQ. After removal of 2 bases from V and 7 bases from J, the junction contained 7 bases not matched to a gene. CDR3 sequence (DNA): TGCGCCAGCAGCTTCGTTAGCGGGAGTTTTGAGCAGTACTTC. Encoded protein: CASSFVSGSFEQYF.

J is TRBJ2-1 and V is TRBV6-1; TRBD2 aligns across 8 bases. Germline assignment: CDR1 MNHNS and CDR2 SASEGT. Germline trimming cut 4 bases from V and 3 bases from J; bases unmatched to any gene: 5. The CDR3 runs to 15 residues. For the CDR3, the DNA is TGTGCCAGCAGTGCGGCGGGGGGAAACTACAATGAGCAGTTCTTC. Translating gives CASSAAGGNYNEQFF.

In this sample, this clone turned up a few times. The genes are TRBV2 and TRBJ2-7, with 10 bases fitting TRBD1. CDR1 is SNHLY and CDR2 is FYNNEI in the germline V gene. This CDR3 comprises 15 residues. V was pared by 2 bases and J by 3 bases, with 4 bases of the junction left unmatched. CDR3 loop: CASSEYGTGVYEQYF. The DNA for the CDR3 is TGTGCCAGCAGTGAATACGGGACAGGGGTCTACGAGCAGTACTTC.